These 24 T cell receptor beta chains share one sample of origin, sequenced in a study of OX40 agonist ivuxolimab in advanced cancers. TCRdb's table, derived via immunoSEQ multiplex PCR, lists solely in-frame clones and lacks some. The sample consists of over 95,000 clones, roughly 95% of them appearing once. Source: CD4+ or CD8+ T cells sorted from blood, taken in a trial of the OX40 agonist ivuxolimab. All receptors derive from an adult with an advanced solid tumor such as melanoma, head and neck, liver or kidney cancer.

The V and J genes are TRBV2 and TRBJ1-5; D ambiguous. Trimming left V 1 base short and J 1 base short, with 5 bases between. The CDR3 runs to 14 residues. The germline V gene has CDR1 SNHLY and CDR2 FYNNEI. In DNA, the CDR3 is TGTGCCAGCAGTGAAGGGGTCAGCAATCAGCCCCAGCATTTT. Protein sequence: CASSEGVSNQPQHF.

V gene TRBV15 combines with J gene TRBJ2-3, with TRBD2 matching over 11 bases. The V and J ends lost 6 bases and 2 bases, in that order; junction bases with no gene match: 16. CDR3 size: 19 residues. Germline CDR1 LNHNV, CDR2 YYDKDF (reference sequence). CDR3: CATRNPSSGGNEDTDTQYF. The DNA of the CDR3 is TGTGCCACCAGAAACCCTTCTAGCGGGGGGAACGAAGACACAGATACGCAGTATTTT.

The V and J genes are TRBV6-5 and TRBJ2-7; D assignment may be TRBD1 or TRBD2 (5 bases each). Trimming pared 4 bases from V and 6 bases from J, leaving 13 bases between. Germline V gene sequence: CDR1 MNHEY, CDR2 SVGAGI. This CDR3 comprises 13 residues. CDR3 nucleotide sequence: TGTGCCAGCAGTTCCGGGGCTCTAACCGAGCAGTACTTC. Its translation: CASSSGALTEQYF.

The chain employs TRBV19 and TRBJ1-1, with D uncertain. Germline V CDR1 and CDR2: LNHDA, SQIVND (reference sequence). CDR3 length: 13 residues. Trimming stripped 3 bases from V and 1 base from J, with 6 bases between. The CDR3 sequence is CASSMGENTEAFF. Here the CDR3 DNA reads TGTGCCAGTAGTATGGGAGAGAACACTGAAGCTTTCTTT. Looking up the rest from reference TRBV19 and TRBJ1-1 gives the full variable domain: DGGITQSPKYLFRKEGQNVTLSCEQNLNHDAMYWYRQDPGQGLRLIYYSQIVNDFQKGDIAEGYSVSREKKESFPLTVTSAQKNPTAFYLCASSMGENTEAFFGQGTRLTVV.

The rearrangement joins TRBV5-4 to TRBJ1-2, with D uncertain. Germline CDR1 and CDR2: SGHNT and YYREEE (reference sequence). Trimming stripped 0 bases from V and 4 bases from J, with 10 bases between. This CDR3 is built from 14 residues. For the CDR3, the DNA is TGTGCCAGCAGCTTGGACAGAGGCGGCTATGGCTACACCTTC. It specifies CASSLDRGGYGYTF.

The chain uses TRBV11-3 and TRBJ2-1, with D tentatively TRBD2 (6 bases). The CDR3 is 13 amino acids. Germline CDR1 reads SGHNT; CDR2 reads YENEEA. The V end lost 6 bases, the J end lost 7 bases, and 13 bases lay between the germline ends. The CDR3 DNA is TGTGCCAGCAGTCAAGGGGCGGGGAATGAGCAGTTCTTC. Amino acids: CASSQGAGNEQFF.

The chain employs TRBV11-2 and TRBJ2-7; 7 bases map to TRBD2. V was pared by 1 base and J by 6 bases, with 3 bases of the junction left unmatched. CDR1 and CDR2 from the germline V gene are SGHAT and FQNNGV. The CDR3 extends over 13 amino acids. The CDR3 nucleotides read TGTGCCAGCAGCTTAGGAGGCGGGGGCGAGCAGTACTTC. It is translated as CASSLGGGGEQYF.

V and J are TRBV7-9 and TRBJ2-1; D gene uncertain. Deletions cut 5 bases from V and 4 bases from J, with 12 bases between. This CDR3 region has 14 residues. Germline CDR1 SEHNR, CDR2 FQNEAQ (reference sequence). CDR3 sequence (DNA): TGTGCCAGCAGCCCAACACAAGAATACAATGAGCAGTTCTTC. Encoded protein: CASSPTQEYNEQFF.

With regard to this clone: Distinct nucleotide sequences in the sample also encode this CDR3. This chain joins TRBV18 and TRBJ1-1; D is ambiguous. This CDR3 contains 12 residues. Trimming left V 1 base short and J 4 bases short, with 4 bases between. In germline, CDR1 is KGHSH, CDR2 LQKENI. The CDR3 nucleotides read TGTGCCAGCTCACCACTATCCACTGAAGCTTTCTTT. This gives the protein CASSPLSTEAFF. Together with reference TRBV18 and TRBJ1-1, the CDR3 gives the full variable domain: NAGVMQNPRHLVRRRGQEARLRCSPMKGHSHVYWYRQLPEEGLKFMVYLQKENIIDESGMPKERFSAEFPKEGPSILRIQQVVRGDSAAYFCASSPLSTEAFFGQGTRLTVV.

The chain joins TRBV19 to TRBJ1-2; 7 bases map to TRBD1. The germline gives CDR1 LNHDA, CDR2 SQIVND (reference sequence). The CDR3 totals 16 residues. Trimming took 5 bases from V and 3 from J; bases not matched to a gene: 12. This chain's CDR3 is CASSPRPGQEDYGYTF. The CDR3 DNA is TGTGCCAGTAGTCCCAGACCCGGACAGGAAGACTATGGCTACACCTTC.

This chain uses TRBV4-3 with TRBJ2-7, with D tentatively TRBD2 (5 bases). Germline CDR1 is LGHNA and CDR2 is YSLEER. The CDR3 has 12 amino acids. Between the trimmed V and J ends, which lost 8 bases and 6 bases, there was a span of 14 bases. CDR3 loop: CASSRGHGEQYF. The CDR3 bases are TGCGCCAGCTCCCGGGGTCACGGCGAGCAGTACTTC.

V gene TRBV7-9 combines with J gene TRBJ2-7, with a possible D match to TRBD2 (6 bases). V lost 7 bases, J lost 5 bases, and 12 bases lay in between. The CDR3 is 12 residues long. Germline values: CDR1 SEHNR, CDR2 FQNEAQ (reference sequence). CDR3 coding DNA: TGTGCCAGCAATAGGGAGGCTCACGAGCAGTACTTC. This codes for CASNREAHEQYF.

V is TRBV7-9 and J is TRBJ2-7; D may be TRBD1 (5 bases). The germline V and J ends were trimmed by 1 base and 3 bases, with 19 bases remaining between them. Germline CDR1 is SEHNR and CDR2 is FQNEAQ (reference sequence). This CDR3 comprises 17 residues. This CDR3 reads CASSLVPTGEIGYEQYF. In DNA, the CDR3 is TGTGCCAGCAGCTTAGTACCCACAGGCGAGATCGGCTACGAGCAGTACTTC.

This chain links TRBV18 with TRBJ1-1; TRBD1 is a possible D gene (5 bases). V gave up 3 bases and J gave up 3 bases, with 17 bases separating them. The CDR3 totals 16 residues. Germline-derived CDR1 and CDR2 are KGHSH and LQKENI. The CDR3 reads CASSPGLGGSDTEAFF. CDR3 nucleotide sequence: TGTGCCAGCTCACCGGGACTGGGGGGTTCGGACACTGAAGCTTTCTTT.

This chain connects TRBV7-6 to TRBJ2-1; 7 nucleotides match TRBD2. J gave up 1 base and V 4 bases, and 1 base lay outside the gene matches. Germline loops: CDR1 SGHVS, CDR2 FNYEAQ. This CDR3 has 14 amino acids. CDR3 protein: CASSWTRSYNEQFF. The CDR3 DNA sequence: TGTGCCAGCAGCTGGACTAGGTCCTACAATGAGCAGTTCTTC.

V is TRBV14 and J is TRBJ1-1, with no clear D. The CDR3 has 17 residues. In germline, CDR1 is SGHDN, CDR2 FVKESK. The V end was cut by 0 bases, the J end by 1 base, with 15 bases between. The CDR3 loop is CASSQDLFTSGNTEAFF. In DNA form, the CDR3 reads TGTGCCAGCAGCCAAGATCTTTTTACCAGCGGGAACACTGAAGCTTTCTTT.

Here the CDR3 reads CASSQQDAWEKKLFF. The CDR3 DNA follows: TGTGCCAGCAGTCAACAAGACGCCTGGGAGAAAAAACTGTTTTTT. V usage is TRBV6-5 and J usage is TRBJ1-4, with D uncertain. V was trimmed by 5 bases and J by 9 bases, leaving 19 bases between them. The germline gives CDR1 MNHEY, CDR2 SVGAGI. The CDR3 has 15 residues.

The rearrangement uses TRBV7-2 and TRBJ2-7; D unclear. V was cut by 1 base and J by 4 bases, with 11 bases left in between. Germline-derived CDR1 and CDR2 are SGHTA and FQGNSA. The length of the CDR3 is 14 residues. The CDR3, as DNA: TGTGCCAGCAGCTTAGGGGATGGGGTATACGAGCAGTACTTC. It yields the protein CASSLGDGVYEQYF.

The chain carries TRBV9 and TRBJ2-7, with 10 nucleotides matching TRBD2. The V gene end was trimmed by 0 bases and the J gene end by 5 bases; junction bases not matched to a gene: 2. CDR3 length: 14 amino acids. Germline CDR1 reads SGDLS; CDR2 reads YYNGEE. In DNA form, the CDR3 reads TGTGCCAGCAGCGTAGGAGCGGGAGGGAACGAGCAGTACTTC. This gives the protein CASSVGAGGNEQYF.

This chain uses TRBV13 with TRBJ1-5; 7 bases fit TRBD1. After removal of 4 bases from V and 0 bases from J, the junction contained 0 bases not matched to a gene. This CDR3 spans 14 amino acids. The germline CDR1 and CDR2 sequences are PRHDT and FYEKMQ (reference sequence). The CDR3 coding sequence is TGTGCCAGCAGCTACAGGGGTAGCAATCAGCCCCAGCATTTT. Its translation: CASSYRGSNQPQHF.

The chain employs TRBV25-1 and TRBJ2-1, with TRBD2 identical over 10 bases. The CDR3 covers 17 residues. Germline CDR1 reads MGHDK; CDR2 reads SYGVNS. Losses at the gene ends were 1 base for V and 4 bases for J; bases not matched to a gene: 7. The CDR3 DNA sequence: TGTGCCAGCAGTGAATGGACTAGCGGACTCGATTACAATGAGCAGTTCTTC. Protein sequence: CASSEWTSGLDYNEQFF.

This chain links TRBV29-1 with TRBJ2-7, with D perhaps TRBD1 (6 bases). The length of the CDR3 is 13 residues. V lost 4 bases to trimming and J lost 2 bases, with 12 bases between them. CDR1 SQVTM and CDR2 ANQGSEA come from the germline V gene. The CDR3 reads CSVVWQGTYEQYF. CDR3 coding DNA: TGCAGCGTTGTGTGGCAGGGGACCTACGAGCAGTACTTC.

This clone appeared once. V is TRBV28 and J is TRBJ2-7, with D uncertain. The germline V gene encodes CDR1 MDHEN and CDR2 SYDVKM. This CDR3 comprises 16 residues. V gave up 1 base and J gave up 0 bases, with 13 bases separating them. The CDR3 DNA reads TGTGCCAGCAGTTTATCCGAACATGATGTCTCCTACGAGCAGTACTTC. It specifies CASSLSEHDVSYEQYF.

V is TRBV28 and J is TRBJ1-1, with D hard to call. The CDR3 spans 13 residues. V was pared by 3 bases and J by 5 bases, with 10 bases between. Germline V gene lookup returns CDR1 MDHEN and CDR2 SYDVKM. CDR3 amino acids: CASSFRGVTEAFF. In DNA form, the CDR3 reads TGTGCCAGCAGTTTCCGGGGTGTAACTGAAGCTTTCTTT.